This T cell receptor beta chain originates from a study of Graves' ophthalmopathy and Graves' hyperthyroidism. Whole-study context: Upon initial diagnosis and before any treatment, peripheral blood was collected.

V dropped 6 bases and J dropped 1 base, with 12 bases sitting between them. Germline CDR1 is MGHRA and CDR2 is YSYEKL. The CDR3 has 14 amino acids. Amplification of the TCR beta CDR3 regions used RNA transcripts (as template). Second-round multiplex PCR came after a first-round RT-PCR that employed HTBI primers. In TCRdb, the multiplex PCR reads were re-called with MiXCR into one record per CDR3 protein. Among around 400,000 distinct CDR3 sequences listed, under 25% were seen once. This clonotype was recorded many times. This TCR came from a woman younger than 30 with stable Graves' hyperthyroidism. The sample consisted of peripheral blood. V is TRBV4-1 and J is TRBJ1-1; a possible D gene is TRBD1 (6 bases). CDR3 sequence (DNA): TGCGCCAGCAGACACCAGGGACAGAACACTGAAGCTTTCTTT. It is translated as CASRHQGQNTEAFF.